The clone carrying this T cell receptor (beta chain) was seen only a few times. In the source study's methods: It was from reference gene primer amplification that nucleated cell counts were estimated. TCRdb's table, derived via immunoSEQ multiplex PCR, lists solely in-frame clones and lacks some. V and J calls and clone size are copied from that table; D and trimming were computed from the DNA. The profile shows 300,000 to 400,000 clones, around 90% of them singletons. Trimming removed 7 bases at V and 2 bases at J, with 14 bases between. The CDR3 totals 14 residues. Germline-derived CDR1 and CDR2 are SNHLY and FYNNEI. This entry comes from a study of blood T cell repertoires in COVID-19.

The sequence derives from a woman aged 30 to 39 with COVID-19, enrolled during active disease. V is TRBV2 and J is TRBJ1-1; D is uncertain. Sequencing was carried out using peripheral blood. The CDR3 sequence is CASNQESKNTEAFF. The DNA for the CDR3 is TGTGCCAGCAATCAGGAATCCAAAAACACTGAAGCTTTCTTT. Based on the CDR3 plus reference TRBV2 and TRBJ1-1, the full variable domain is EPEVTQTPSHQVTQMGQEVILRCVPISNHLYFYWYRQILGQKVEFLVSFYNNEISEKSEIFDDQFSVERPDGSNFTLKIRSTKLEDSAMYFCASNQESKNTEAFFGQGTRLTVV.